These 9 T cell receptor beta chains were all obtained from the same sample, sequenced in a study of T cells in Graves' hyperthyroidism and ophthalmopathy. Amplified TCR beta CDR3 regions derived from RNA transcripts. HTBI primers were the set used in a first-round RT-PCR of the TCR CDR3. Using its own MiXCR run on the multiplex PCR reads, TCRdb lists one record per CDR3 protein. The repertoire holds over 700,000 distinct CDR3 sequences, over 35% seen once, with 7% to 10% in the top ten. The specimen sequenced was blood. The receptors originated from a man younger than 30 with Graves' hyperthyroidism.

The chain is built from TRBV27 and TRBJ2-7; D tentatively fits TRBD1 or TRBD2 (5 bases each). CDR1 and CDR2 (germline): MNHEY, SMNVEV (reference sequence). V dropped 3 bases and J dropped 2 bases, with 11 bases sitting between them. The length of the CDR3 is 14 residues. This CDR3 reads CASSFGTKAYEQYF. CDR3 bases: TGTGCCAGCAGTTTCGGGACCAAAGCCTACGAGCAGTACTTC.

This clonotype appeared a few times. CDR3 in DNA: TGTGCCAGCAGCGGAACACTAGCGGGGGTGAAGACCCAGTACTTC. This translates into CASSGTLAGVKTQYF. The chain carries TRBV7-9 and TRBJ2-5; 11 bases map to TRBD2. V shed 5 bases, J shed 6 bases, and the junction held 8 bases outside the gene matches. Germline CDR1 reads SEHNR; CDR2 reads FQNEAQ (reference sequence). The CDR3 loop spans 15 amino acids.

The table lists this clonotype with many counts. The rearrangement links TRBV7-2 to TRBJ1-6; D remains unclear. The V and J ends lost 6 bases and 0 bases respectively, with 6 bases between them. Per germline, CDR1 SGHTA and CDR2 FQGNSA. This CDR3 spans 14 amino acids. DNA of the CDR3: TGTGCCAGCAGGACCAGCTCCTATAATTCACCCCTCCACTTT. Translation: CASRTSSYNSPLHF.

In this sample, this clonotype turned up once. This CDR3 reads CASSTVGSNQPQHF. DNA for the CDR3: TGTGCCAGCAGCACGGTGGGGAGCAATCAGCCCCAGCATTTT. J is TRBJ1-5 and V is TRBV6-1; no clear D. Trimming took off 6 bases at V and 1 base at J, with 10 bases between the two ends. CDR3 length: 14 amino acids. Germline-derived CDR1 and CDR2 are MNHNS and SASEGT.

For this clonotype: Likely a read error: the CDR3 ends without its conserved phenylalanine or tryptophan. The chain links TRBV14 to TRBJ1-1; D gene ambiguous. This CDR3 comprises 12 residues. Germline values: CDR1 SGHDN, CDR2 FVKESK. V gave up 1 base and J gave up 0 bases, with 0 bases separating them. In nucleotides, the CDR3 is TGTGCCAGCAGCCAAGTGAACACTGAAGCTTTCCTT. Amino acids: CASSQVNTEAFL.

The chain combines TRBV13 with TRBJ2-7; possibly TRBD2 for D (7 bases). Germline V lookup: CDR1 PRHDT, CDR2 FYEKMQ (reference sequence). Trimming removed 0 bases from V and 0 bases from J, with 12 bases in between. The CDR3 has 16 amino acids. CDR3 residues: CASSLGRGGRSYEQYF. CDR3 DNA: TGTGCCAGCAGCTTAGGCAGGGGAGGGCGCTCCTACGAGCAGTACTTC. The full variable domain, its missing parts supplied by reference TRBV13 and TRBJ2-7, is AAGVIQSPRHLIKEKRETATLKCYPIPRHDTVYWYQQGPGQDPQFLISFYEKMQSDKGSIPDRFSAQQFSDYHSELNMSSLELGDSALYFCASSLGRGGRSYEQYFGPGTRLTVT.

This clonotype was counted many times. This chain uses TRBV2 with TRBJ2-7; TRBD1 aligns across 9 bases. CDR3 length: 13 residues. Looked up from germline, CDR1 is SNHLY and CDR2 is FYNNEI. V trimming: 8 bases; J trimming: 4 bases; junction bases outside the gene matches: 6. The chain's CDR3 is CASHRTGAYEQYF. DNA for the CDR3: TGTGCCAGCCACCGGACAGGGGCTTACGAGCAGTACTTC.

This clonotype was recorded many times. The CDR3, as DNA: TGCAGCGTTGGCAGTAGGACTGAAGCTTTCTTT. Protein: CSVGSRTEAFF. The rearrangement joins TRBV29-1 to TRBJ1-1; D not certain. Per the germline V gene, CDR1 is SQVTM and CDR2 is ANQGSEA. This CDR3 has 11 residues. The germline V and J ends were trimmed by 4 bases and 5 bases, with 8 bases remaining between them. The variable domain in full, with the rest retrieved from reference TRBV29-1 and TRBJ1-1, is SAVISQKPSRDICQRGTSLTIQCQVDSQVTMMFWYRQQPGQSLTLIATANQGSEATYESGFVIDKFPISRPNLTFSTLTVSNMSPEDSSIYLCSVGSRTEAFFGQGTRLTVV.

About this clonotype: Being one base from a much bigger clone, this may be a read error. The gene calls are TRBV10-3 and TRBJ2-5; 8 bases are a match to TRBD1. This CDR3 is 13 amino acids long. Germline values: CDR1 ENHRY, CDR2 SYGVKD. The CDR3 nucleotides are TGTGCCATCAGGCTGACAGGGGAAGAGGCCCAGTACTTC. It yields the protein CAIRLTGEEAQYF.